The next 26 T cell receptor beta chains were all read from a single sample in a study of patients and donors after allogeneic stem cell transplantation. Each CDR3 protein gets one entry after TCRdb re-called the RT-PCR reads with MiXCR. The sample holds about a million distinct CDR3 sequences, roughly 17% seen once. The sample was blood, either unsorted or a sorted T cell fraction (not recorded which). These receptor sequences come from a human donor who was either an allogeneic HSCT recipient or a stem cell or donor lymphocyte infusion donor (not recorded which). It is not recorded whose cells these are; they may come from a transplant donor.

The chain couples TRBV12-3 or TRBV12-4 to TRBJ2-1; the match to TRBD2 covers 10 bases. V lost 7 bases and J lost 7; bases outside the gene matches: 10. This CDR3 region has 15 residues. Here the CDR3 reads CASTRTSGIQNEQFF. CDR3 bases: TGTGCCAGCACTCGAACTAGCGGGATCCAAAATGAGCAGTTCTTC.

The sample holds a few counts of this clonotype. The chain carries TRBV30 and TRBJ1-6; 7 nucleotides match TRBD1. The CDR3 contains 14 residues. Trimming at V came to 3 bases and at J to 4 bases, leaving 3 bases not matched to a gene. Germline CDR1 is GTSNPN and CDR2 is SVGIG (reference sequence). The CDR3 sequence is CAWRLTGYNSPLHF. The CDR3 nucleotides are TGTGCCTGGAGGCTGACAGGGTATAATTCACCCCTCCACTTT.

The rearrangement joins TRBV20-1 to TRBJ1-5, with D maybe TRBD1 (5 bases). Looked up from germline, CDR1 is DFQATT and CDR2 is SNEGSKA (reference sequence). Trimming cost V 6 bases and J 5 bases, with 17 bases left between them. The CDR3 runs to 14 residues. The chain's CDR3 is CSAARGAVDQPQHF. CDR3 nucleotides: TGCAGTGCAGCGCGTGGGGCGGTGGATCAGCCCCAGCATTTT.

This clonotype was recorded a few times. V and J are TRBV5-1 and TRBJ2-5; possible D gene TRBD2, 5 bases. Deletions cut 2 bases from V and 0 bases from J, with 17 bases between. The CDR3 spans 17 residues. CDR1 is SGHRS and CDR2 is YFSETQ in the germline V gene. DNA of the CDR3: TGCGCCAGCAGCTTAACCAGGCTAGCAGGATACCAAGAGACCCAGTACTTC. Translated, it gives CASSLTRLAGYQETQYF.

This clonotype was counted only a few times. This chain links TRBV3-1 with TRBJ2-7; 7 nucleotides match TRBD1. Germline trimming cut 3 bases from V and 3 bases from J; bases unmatched to any gene: 5. The length of the CDR3 is 14 residues. Per the germline V gene, CDR1 is LGHDT and CDR2 is YNNKEL (reference sequence). CDR3 sequence: CASSHPGQIYEQYF. The CDR3 nucleotides read TGTGCCAGCAGCCATCCGGGACAGATCTACGAGCAGTACTTC.

This CDR3 is CSVLQRTPTRETQYF. DNA for the CDR3: TGCAGCGTTTTACAGAGAACCCCCACAAGAGAGACCCAGTACTTC. The chain has TRBV29-1 and TRBJ2-5, with unresolved D. The CDR3 spans 15 residues. V lost 5 bases to trimming and J lost 4 bases, with 20 bases between them. Germline assignment: CDR1 SQVTM and CDR2 ANQGSEA.

This clonotype was observed a few times. The J gene is TRBJ1-1, the V gene TRBV6-2 or TRBV6-3; no firm D call. V gave up 5 bases and J gave up 0 bases, with 28 bases separating them. Germline loops: CDR1 MNHEY, CDR2 SVGEGT. This CDR3 comprises 20 residues. This CDR3 reads CASSPSAGSVRGTMNTEAFF. Here the CDR3 DNA reads TGTGCCAGCAGTCCCTCGGCCGGCAGCGTGCGGGGTACCATGAACACTGAAGCTTTCTTT.

The chain combines TRBV6-1 with TRBJ1-2; a possible D gene is TRBD1 (5 bases). The CDR3 has 16 amino acids. Trimming removed 5 bases from V and 2 bases from J, with 18 bases in between. The germline gives CDR1 MNHNS, CDR2 SASEGT. The CDR3 nucleotides read TGTGCCAGCAGTCCCACGGCAGGGTGGGAAAACTATGGCTACACCTTC. This gives the protein CASSPTAGWENYGYTF.

The V gene is TRBV6-2 or TRBV6-3, the J gene TRBJ2-7; D is unresolved. The V gene's germline CDR1 is MNHEY and CDR2 SVGEGT. The CDR3 is made up of 15 amino acids. Trimming took off 0 bases at V and 3 bases at J, with 12 bases between the two ends. The CDR3 is CASSYSSVGFYEQYF. The CDR3 nucleotides are TGTGCCAGCAGTTACTCGTCGGTTGGATTCTACGAGCAGTACTTC.

This clonotype was detected a few times. V usage is TRBV30 and J usage is TRBJ2-7, with D tentatively TRBD2 (5 bases). Germline CDR1 reads GTSNPN; CDR2 reads SVGIG (reference sequence). V lost 0 bases and J lost 7, with 10 bases in between. The CDR3 is made up of 12 amino acids. This CDR3 reads CAWSVLGVEQYF. For the CDR3, the DNA is TGTGCCTGGAGTGTTTTGGGAGTGGAGCAGTACTTC.

This clonotype has a handful of counts. The chain links TRBV6-5 to TRBJ1-4, with TRBD1 matching 7 bases. Looked up from germline, CDR1 is MNHEY and CDR2 is SVGAGI. V lost 4 bases and J lost 4; bases outside the gene matches: 3. This CDR3 is built from 14 residues. The CDR3 sequence: CASSWTGSNEKLFF. CDR3 sequence (DNA): TGTGCCAGCAGTTGGACAGGCAGTAATGAAAAACTGTTTTTT.

In its sample, this clonotype was seen a few times. The chain combines TRBV20-1 with TRBJ2-7, with 7 bases matching TRBD2. V lost 0 bases, J lost 5 bases, and 13 bases stayed unmatched. This CDR3 has 16 residues. Germline V CDR1 and CDR2: DFQATT, SNEGSKA (reference sequence). The CDR3 coding sequence is TGCAGTGCTAGAGATTCGTTGGGCGGGAGTTCCCACGAGCAGTACTTC. Its translation: CSARDSLGGSSHEQYF.

The rearrangement joins TRBV25-1 to TRBJ1-2; D gene uncertain. The CDR3 consists of 14 residues. V shed 2 bases and J shed 6 bases, with 13 bases lying between them. CDR1 and CDR2 (germline): MGHDK, SYGVNS. This CDR3 is CASSESGRINGYTF. CDR3 DNA: TGTGCCAGCAGTGAAAGCGGCAGGATTAATGGCTACACCTTC.

There are a few counts of this clonotype. The genes are TRBV12-3 or TRBV12-4 and TRBJ2-1, with 7 bases identical to TRBD2. The CDR3 has 14 residues. The ends lost 7 bases at V and 4 bases at J; junction bases unmatched: 7. Here the CDR3 DNA reads TGTGCCAGCACAATCAGCGGGGCTTACAATGAGCAGTTCTTC. Its translation: CASTISGAYNEQFF.

This clonotype has ten or more counts. This chain links TRBV12-3 or TRBV12-4 with TRBJ1-5; 7 nucleotides match TRBD1. V shed 6 bases, J shed 0 bases, and the junction held 5 bases outside the gene matches. The CDR3 runs to 15 residues. The CDR3 DNA follows: TGTGCCAGCAGGCCAAACAGGGGTAGCAATCAGCCCCAGCATTTT. Translated, it gives CASRPNRGSNQPQHF.

The V and J genes are TRBV5-6 and TRBJ2-3; D is undetermined. The V end was cut by 0 bases, the J end by 4 bases, with 9 bases between. CDR3 length equals 14 residues. Looked up from germline, CDR1 is SGHDT and CDR2 is YYEEEE. This chain's CDR3 is CASSLVSRPDTQYF. The CDR3 DNA is TGTGCCAGCAGCTTGGTTTCTCGTCCAGATACGCAGTATTTT.

This chain's CDR3 is CASSKDSTGKGYEQYF. CDR3 in DNA: TGTGCCAGCAGCAAAGACTCGACAGGGAAGGGCTACGAGCAGTACTTC. V is TRBV21-1 and J is TRBJ2-7; TRBD1, the table's D call, was not compared with the DNA. TRBV21-1 is shown as a pseudogene. CDR3 length equals 16 residues.

This clonotype has more than one count but fewer than ten. V and J are TRBV12-3 or TRBV12-4 and TRBJ2-1; 7 positions match TRBD2. The V gene end was trimmed by 8 bases and the J gene end by 6 bases; junction bases not matched to a gene: 7. The CDR3 runs 13 residues. The CDR3 nucleotides are TGTGCCAGCCGAATAGCGGGCTCCAATGAGCAGTTCTTC. Translating gives CASRIAGSNEQFF.

In its sample, this clonotype was seen a few times. V and J are TRBV18 and TRBJ2-3; the match to TRBD2 covers 7 bases. Trimming took 3 bases from V and 5 from J; bases not matched to a gene: 8. CDR1 and CDR2 from the germline V gene are KGHSH and LQKENI. This CDR3 region has 15 residues. CDR3 nucleotide sequence: TGTGCCAGCTCACCGGCGGGGGTCAGGGAAGATACGCAGTATTTT. Its translation: CASSPAGVREDTQYF.

This clonotype was picked up a small number of times. The CDR3 loop is CASSFPRQGPSGNTIYF. CDR3 nucleotide sequence: TGTGCCAGCAGTTTCCCCCGGCAGGGTCCCTCTGGAAACACCATATATTTT. V usage is TRBV12-3 or TRBV12-4 and J usage is TRBJ1-3; D might be TRBD1 (5 bases). The CDR3 is 17 residues long. V dropped 3 bases and J dropped 0 bases, with 15 bases sitting between them.

This clonotype was seen repeatedly, ten times or more. The chain employs TRBV12-3 or TRBV12-4 and TRBJ1-2; 8 bases match TRBD1. With 6 bases clipped from V and 4 bases from J, the junction kept 7 bases outside the gene matches. This CDR3 has 14 amino acids. The CDR3 here is CASRRTGMSYGYTF. Written as DNA, the CDR3 is TGTGCCAGCAGGCGGACAGGGATGAGCTATGGCTACACCTTC.

This clonotype was found a few times. The V gene is TRBV29-1, the J gene TRBJ2-7; 9 bases are shared with TRBD1. Unmatched junction bases numbered 8, after V lost 6 bases and J lost 2 bases. This CDR3 is built from 14 residues. CDR1 SQVTM and CDR2 ANQGSEA come from the germline V gene. The CDR3 bases are TGCAGCGTGGGGGGACAGGGTGCGACCTACGAGCAGTACTTC. Translating it yields CSVGGQGATYEQYF.

Only a few counts were recorded for this clonotype. CDR3 loop: CSARSGTTYGYTF. CDR3 DNA: TGCAGTGCTAGATCCGGGACAACCTATGGCTACACCTTC. V is TRBV20-1 and J is TRBJ1-2; D might be TRBD1 (6 bases). V shed 2 bases and J shed 4 bases, with 11 bases lying between them. Germline V CDR1 and CDR2: DFQATT, SNEGSKA (reference sequence). This CDR3 is 13 amino acids long.

This chain joins TRBV12-3 or TRBV12-4 and TRBJ2-1; D not certain. V was shortened by 2 bases and J by 4 bases, with 15 bases between the two germline ends. This CDR3 region has 16 residues. The CDR3 DNA is TGTGCCAGCAGTTTACTTTCCCAAGCCCTGTACAATGAGCAGTTCTTC. It specifies CASSLLSQALYNEQFF.

This chain connects TRBV29-1 to TRBJ2-1; 10 bases match TRBD2. Per germline, CDR1 SQVTM and CDR2 ANQGSEA. The CDR3 is made up of 15 amino acids. Germline trimming cut 2 bases from V and 3 bases from J; bases unmatched to any gene: 4. CDR3 in amino acids: CSVETSGNVYNEQFF. CDR3 sequence (DNA): TGCAGCGTTGAAACTAGCGGGAACGTCTACAATGAGCAGTTCTTC.

The J gene is TRBJ2-1, the V gene TRBV3-1; D gene ambiguous. Germline CDR1 LGHDT, CDR2 YNNKEL (reference sequence). The CDR3 is made up of 15 amino acids. The V and J ends lost 1 base and 9 bases respectively, with 16 bases between them. The CDR3 is CASSQARTMNTEQFF. The CDR3 bases are TGTGCCAGCAGCCAAGCCCGAACTATGAATACTGAGCAGTTCTTC.